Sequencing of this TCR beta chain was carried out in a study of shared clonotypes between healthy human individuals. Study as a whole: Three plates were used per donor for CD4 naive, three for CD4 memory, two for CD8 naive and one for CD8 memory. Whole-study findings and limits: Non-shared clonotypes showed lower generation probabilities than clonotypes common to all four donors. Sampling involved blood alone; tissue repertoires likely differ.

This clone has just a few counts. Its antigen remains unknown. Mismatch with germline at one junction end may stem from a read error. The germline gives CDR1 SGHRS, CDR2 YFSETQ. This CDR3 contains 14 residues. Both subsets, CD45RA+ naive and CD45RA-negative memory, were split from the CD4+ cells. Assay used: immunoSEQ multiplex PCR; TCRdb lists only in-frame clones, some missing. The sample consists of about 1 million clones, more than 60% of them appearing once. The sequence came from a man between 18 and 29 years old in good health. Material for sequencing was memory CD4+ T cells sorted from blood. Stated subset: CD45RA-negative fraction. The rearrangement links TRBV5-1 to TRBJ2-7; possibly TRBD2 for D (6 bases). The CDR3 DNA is TGCGCCAGCACCTTGGGCGGGATGGGGTACGAGCAGTACTTC. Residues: CASTLGGMGYEQYF.